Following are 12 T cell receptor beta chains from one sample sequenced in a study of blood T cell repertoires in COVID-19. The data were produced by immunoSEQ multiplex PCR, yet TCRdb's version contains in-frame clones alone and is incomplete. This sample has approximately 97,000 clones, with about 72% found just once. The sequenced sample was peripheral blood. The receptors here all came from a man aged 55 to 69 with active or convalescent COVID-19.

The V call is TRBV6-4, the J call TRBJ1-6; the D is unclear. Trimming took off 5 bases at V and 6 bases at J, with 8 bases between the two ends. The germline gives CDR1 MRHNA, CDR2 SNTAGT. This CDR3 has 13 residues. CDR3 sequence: CASSSEPNSPLHF. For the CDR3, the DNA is TGTGCCAGCAGTTCGGAGCCTAATTCACCCCTCCACTTT.

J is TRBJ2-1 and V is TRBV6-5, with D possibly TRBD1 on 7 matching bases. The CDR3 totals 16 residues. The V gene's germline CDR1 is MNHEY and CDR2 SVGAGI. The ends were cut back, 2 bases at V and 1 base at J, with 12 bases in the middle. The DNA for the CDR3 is TGTGCCAGCAGTTACGGAGGGGGCGGTTCCTACAATGAGCAGTTCTTC. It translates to CASSYGGGGSYNEQFF.

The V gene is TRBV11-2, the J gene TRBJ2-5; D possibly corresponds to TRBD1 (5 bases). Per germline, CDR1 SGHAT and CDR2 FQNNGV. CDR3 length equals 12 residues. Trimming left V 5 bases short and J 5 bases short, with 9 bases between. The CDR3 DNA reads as TGTGCCAGCAGCAGGGGAAGGGAGACCCAGTACTTC. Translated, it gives CASSRGRETQYF.

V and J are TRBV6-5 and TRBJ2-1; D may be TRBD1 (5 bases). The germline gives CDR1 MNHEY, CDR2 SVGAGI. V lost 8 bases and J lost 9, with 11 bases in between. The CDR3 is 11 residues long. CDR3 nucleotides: TGTGCCAGCCAGGGCGCCGTTGAGCAGTTCTTC. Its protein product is CASQGAVEQFF.

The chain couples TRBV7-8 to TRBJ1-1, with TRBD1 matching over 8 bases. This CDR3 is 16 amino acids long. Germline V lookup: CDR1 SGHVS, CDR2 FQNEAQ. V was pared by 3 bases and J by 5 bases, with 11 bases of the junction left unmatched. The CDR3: CASSLSQGAMGTEAFF. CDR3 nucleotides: TGTGCCAGCAGCTTGTCCCAGGGGGCTATGGGAACTGAAGCTTTCTTT.

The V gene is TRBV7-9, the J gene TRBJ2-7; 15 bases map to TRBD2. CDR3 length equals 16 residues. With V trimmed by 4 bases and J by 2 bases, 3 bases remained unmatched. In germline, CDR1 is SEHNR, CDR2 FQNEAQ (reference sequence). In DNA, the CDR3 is TGTGCCAGCAGCTCTGGGACTAGCGGGAGGCCCTACGAGCAGTACTTC. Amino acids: CASSSGTSGRPYEQYF.

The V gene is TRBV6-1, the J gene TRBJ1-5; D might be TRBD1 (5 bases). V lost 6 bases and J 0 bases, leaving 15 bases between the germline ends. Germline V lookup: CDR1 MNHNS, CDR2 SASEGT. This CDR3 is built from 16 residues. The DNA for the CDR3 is TGTGCCAGCAGCGAACCCCGGGGGGTTAGCAATCAGCCCCAGCATTTT. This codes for CASSEPRGVSNQPQHF.

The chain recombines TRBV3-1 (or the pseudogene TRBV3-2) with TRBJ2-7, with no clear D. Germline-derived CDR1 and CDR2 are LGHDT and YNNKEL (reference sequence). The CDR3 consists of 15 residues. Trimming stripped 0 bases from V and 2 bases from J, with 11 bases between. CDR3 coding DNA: TGTGCCAGCAGCCAAGACGGTACAGCCCCCTACGAGCAGTACTTC. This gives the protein CASSQDGTAPYEQYF.

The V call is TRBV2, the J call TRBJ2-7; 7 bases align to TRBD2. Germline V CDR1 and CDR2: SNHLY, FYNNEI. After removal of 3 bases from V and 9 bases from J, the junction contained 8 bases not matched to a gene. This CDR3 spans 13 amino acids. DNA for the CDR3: TGTGCCAGCAGTGACGACAAGCCTAGCGGGCAGTACTTC. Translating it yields CASSDDKPSGQYF. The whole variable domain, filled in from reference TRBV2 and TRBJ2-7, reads EPEVTQTPSHQVTQMGQEVILRCVPISNHLYFYWYRQILGQKVEFLVSFYNNEISEKSEIFDDQFSVERPDGSNFTLKIRSTKLEDSAMYFCASSDDKPSGQYFGPGTRLTVT.

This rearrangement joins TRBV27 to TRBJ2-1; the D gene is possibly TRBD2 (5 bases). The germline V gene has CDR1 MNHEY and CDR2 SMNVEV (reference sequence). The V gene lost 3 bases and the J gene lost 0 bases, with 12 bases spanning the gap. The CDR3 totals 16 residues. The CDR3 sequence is CASSLGPGSSYNEQFF. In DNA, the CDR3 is TGTGCCAGCAGTTTGGGTCCGGGAAGCTCCTACAATGAGCAGTTCTTC.

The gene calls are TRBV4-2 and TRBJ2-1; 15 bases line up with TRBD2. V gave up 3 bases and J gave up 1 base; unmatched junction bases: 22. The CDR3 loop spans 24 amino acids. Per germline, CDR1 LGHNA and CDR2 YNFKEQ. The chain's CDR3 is CASSQAPGQMMGLAGGGSYNEQFF. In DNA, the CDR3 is TGTGCCAGCAGCCAGGCCCCGGGACAGATGATGGGACTAGCGGGAGGAGGGTCCTACAATGAGCAGTTCTTC.

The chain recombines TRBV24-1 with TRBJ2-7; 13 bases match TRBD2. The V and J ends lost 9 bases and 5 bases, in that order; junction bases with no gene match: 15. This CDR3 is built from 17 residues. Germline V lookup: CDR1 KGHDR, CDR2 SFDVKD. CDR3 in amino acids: CATQKKSGLAGKDEQYV. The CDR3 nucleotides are TGTGCCACCCAAAAGAAGTCGGGACTAGCGGGAAAGGACGAGCAGTACGTC.